This entry lists 5 T cell receptor beta chains sequenced from one sample in a study of CD8+CD57+ T cells in acquired aplastic anemia. Patients chosen for sequencing had shown CD8+CD57+ cell expansion by flow cytometry. Genomic DNA, serving as template, underwent TCR beta VDJ and CDR3 profiling. From the reads, TCRdb called clonotypes with MiXCR, one entry per CDR3 protein. The sample records fewer than 250,000 distinct CDR3 sequences, roughly half being singletons. Specimen: sorted CD4+, CD8+, or CD8+CD57+ T cells (not recorded which) from PBMCs. These receptors all come from a human donor with aplastic anemia.

This clonotype was recorded at least ten times. The chain couples TRBV12-3 or TRBV12-4 to TRBJ2-7, with no clear D. This CDR3 has 13 amino acids. V was cut by 7 bases and J by 1 base, with 11 bases left in between. The chain's CDR3 is CASMESVSYEQYF. Written as DNA, the CDR3 is TGTGCCAGCATGGAGAGCGTATCCTACGAGCAGTACTTC.

About this clonotype: Mismatch with germline at one junction end may stem from a read error. CDR3 DNA sequence: TGTGTCACCAGCAGTTCGGGACAGGGGCGAGTTGGCTACACCTTC. As protein: CVTSSSGQGRVGYTF. The chain combines TRBV15 with TRBJ1-2, with 10 nucleotides matching TRBD1. Germline V gene lookup returns CDR1 LNHNV and CDR2 YYDKDF (reference sequence). The CDR3 extends over 15 amino acids.

The chain employs TRBV20-1 and TRBJ1-6, with 7 positions matching TRBD1. From germline, CDR1 is DFQATT and CDR2 SNEGSKA (reference sequence). CDR3 length equals 13 residues. The junction had 7 bases not matched to a gene; V was cut back by 6 bases and J by 8 bases. DNA for the CDR3: TGCAGTGCCAGGGGGACAAAGGATTCACCCCTCCACTTT. This encodes CSARGTKDSPLHF.

The chain uses TRBV19 and TRBJ1-5, with unresolved D. V was pared by 5 bases and J by 7 bases, with 18 bases between. This CDR3 is built from 15 residues. Germline loops: CDR1 LNHDA, CDR2 SQIVND (reference sequence). In nucleotides, the CDR3 is TGTGCCAGTAGTCTCGGACCCTTCGTCGGCCAGCCCCAGCATTTT. Residues: CASSLGPFVGQPQHF.

This clonotype was observed a single time. The chain carries TRBV24-1 and TRBJ2-3, with TRBD1 matching over 8 bases. The germline V gene has CDR1 KGHDR and CDR2 SFDVKD. With 2 bases clipped from V and 5 bases from J, the junction kept 5 bases outside the gene matches. This CDR3 is 15 amino acids long. For the CDR3, the DNA is TGTGCCACCAGTGATTGTCAGGGGGCGCGAGATACGCAGTATTTT. It translates to CATSDCQGARDTQYF.